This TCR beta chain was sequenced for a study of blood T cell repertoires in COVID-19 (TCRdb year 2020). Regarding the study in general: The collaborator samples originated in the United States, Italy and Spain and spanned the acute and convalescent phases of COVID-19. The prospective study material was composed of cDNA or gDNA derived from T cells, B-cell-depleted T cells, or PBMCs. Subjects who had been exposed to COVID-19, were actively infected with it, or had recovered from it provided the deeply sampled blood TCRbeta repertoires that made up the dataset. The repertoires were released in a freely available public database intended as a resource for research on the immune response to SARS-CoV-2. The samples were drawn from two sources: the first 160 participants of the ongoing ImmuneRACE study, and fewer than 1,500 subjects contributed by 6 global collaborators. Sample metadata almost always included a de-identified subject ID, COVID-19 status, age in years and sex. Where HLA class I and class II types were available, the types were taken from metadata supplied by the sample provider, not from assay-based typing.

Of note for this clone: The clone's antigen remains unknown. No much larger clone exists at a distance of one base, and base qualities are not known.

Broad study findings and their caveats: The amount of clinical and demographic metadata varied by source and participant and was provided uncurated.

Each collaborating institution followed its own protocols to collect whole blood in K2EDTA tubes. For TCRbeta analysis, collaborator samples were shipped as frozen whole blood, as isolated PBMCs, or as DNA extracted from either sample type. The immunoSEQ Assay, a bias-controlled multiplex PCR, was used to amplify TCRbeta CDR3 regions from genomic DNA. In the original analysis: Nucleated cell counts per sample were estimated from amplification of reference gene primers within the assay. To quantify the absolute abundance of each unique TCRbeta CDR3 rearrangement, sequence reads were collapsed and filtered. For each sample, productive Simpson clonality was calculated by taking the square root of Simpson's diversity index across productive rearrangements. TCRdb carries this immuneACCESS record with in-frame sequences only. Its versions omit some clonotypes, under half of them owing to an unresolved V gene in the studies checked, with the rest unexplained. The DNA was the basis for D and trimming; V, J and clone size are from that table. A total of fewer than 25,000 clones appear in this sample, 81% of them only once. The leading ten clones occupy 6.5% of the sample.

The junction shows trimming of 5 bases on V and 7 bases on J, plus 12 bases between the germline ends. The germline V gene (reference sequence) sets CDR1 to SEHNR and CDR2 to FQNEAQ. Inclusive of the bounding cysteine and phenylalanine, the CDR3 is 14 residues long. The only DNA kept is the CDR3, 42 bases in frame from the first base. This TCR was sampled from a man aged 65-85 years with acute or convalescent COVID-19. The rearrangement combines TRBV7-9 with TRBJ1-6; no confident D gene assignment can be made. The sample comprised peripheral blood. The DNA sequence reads TGTGCCAGCAGCCTGGAGACGGTGAATTCACCCCTCCACTTT. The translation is CASSLETVNSPLHF. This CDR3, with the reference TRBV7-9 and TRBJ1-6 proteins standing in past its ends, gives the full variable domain DTGVSQNPRHKITKRGQNVTFRCDPISEHNRLYWYRQTLGQGPEFLTYFQNEAQLEKSRLLSDRFSAERPKGSFSTLEIQRTEQGDSAMYLCASSLETVNSPLHFGNGTRLTVT.